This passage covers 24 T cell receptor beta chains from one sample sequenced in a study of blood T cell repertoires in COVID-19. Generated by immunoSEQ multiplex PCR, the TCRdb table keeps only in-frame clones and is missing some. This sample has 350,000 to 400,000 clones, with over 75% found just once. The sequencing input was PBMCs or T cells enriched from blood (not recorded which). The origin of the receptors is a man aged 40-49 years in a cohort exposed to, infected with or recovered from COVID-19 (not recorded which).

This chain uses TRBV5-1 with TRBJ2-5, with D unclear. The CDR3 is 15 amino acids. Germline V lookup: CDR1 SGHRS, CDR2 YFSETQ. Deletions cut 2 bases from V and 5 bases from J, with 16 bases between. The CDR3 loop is CASSFFGFASETQYF. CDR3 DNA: TGCGCCAGCAGCTTTTTCGGGTTTGCGAGCGAGACCCAGTACTTC. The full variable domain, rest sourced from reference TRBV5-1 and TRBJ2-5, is KAGVTQTPRYLIKTRGQQVTLSCSPISGHRSVSWYQQTPGQGLQFLFEYFSETQRNKGNFPGRFSGRQFSNSRSEMNVSTLELGDSALYLCASSFFGFASETQYFGPGTRLLVL.

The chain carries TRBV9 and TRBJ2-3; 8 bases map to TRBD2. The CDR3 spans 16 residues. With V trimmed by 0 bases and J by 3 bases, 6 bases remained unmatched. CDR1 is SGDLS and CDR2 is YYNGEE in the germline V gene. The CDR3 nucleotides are TGTGCCAGCAGCGTAGCTCCAGCGGGAGCGACAGATACGCAGTATTTT. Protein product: CASSVAPAGATDTQYF.

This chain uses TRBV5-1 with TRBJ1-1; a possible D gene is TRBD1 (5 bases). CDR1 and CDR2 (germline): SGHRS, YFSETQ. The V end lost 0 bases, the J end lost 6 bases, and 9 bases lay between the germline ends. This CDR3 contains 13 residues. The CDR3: CASSLEGRSEAFF. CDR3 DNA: TGCGCCAGCAGCTTGGAGGGGCGGTCTGAAGCTTTCTTT. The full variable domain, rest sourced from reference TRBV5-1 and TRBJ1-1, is KAGVTQTPRYLIKTRGQQVTLSCSPISGHRSVSWYQQTPGQGLQFLFEYFSETQRNKGNFPGRFSGRQFSNSRSEMNVSTLELGDSALYLCASSLEGRSEAFFGQGTRLTVV.

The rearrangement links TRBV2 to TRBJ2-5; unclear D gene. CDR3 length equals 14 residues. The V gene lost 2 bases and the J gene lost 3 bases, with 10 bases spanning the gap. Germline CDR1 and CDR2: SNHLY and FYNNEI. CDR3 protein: CASSENSAKETQYF. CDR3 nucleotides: TGTGCCAGCAGTGAAAACAGTGCTAAAGAGACCCAGTACTTC.

Here the CDR3 DNA reads TGCGCCAGCAGCTATTACAGCGGTGCAACTAATGAAAAACTGTTTTTT. Translated, it gives CASSYYSGATNEKLFF. The chain is built from TRBV5-1 and TRBJ1-4; no clear D. Per germline, CDR1 SGHRS and CDR2 YFSETQ. The CDR3 runs 16 residues. Trimming stripped 3 bases from V and 0 bases from J, with 12 bases between.

For the CDR3, the DNA is TGTGCCAGCAGTGATTTCCCGGGCAATCAGCCCCAGCATTTT. As protein: CASSDFPGNQPQHF. The chain is built from TRBV2 and TRBJ1-5; D remains ambiguous. V lost 3 bases, J lost 2 bases, and 8 bases lay in between. The CDR3 totals 14 residues. Germline CDR1 reads SNHLY; CDR2 reads FYNNEI.

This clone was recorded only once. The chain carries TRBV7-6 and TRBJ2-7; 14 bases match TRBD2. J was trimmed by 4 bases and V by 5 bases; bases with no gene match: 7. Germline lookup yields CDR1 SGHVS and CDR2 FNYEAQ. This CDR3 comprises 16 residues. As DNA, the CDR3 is TGTGCCAGCAGCCCCCGACTAGCGGGAGGGTCGTACGAGCAGTACTTC. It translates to CASSPRLAGGSYEQYF.

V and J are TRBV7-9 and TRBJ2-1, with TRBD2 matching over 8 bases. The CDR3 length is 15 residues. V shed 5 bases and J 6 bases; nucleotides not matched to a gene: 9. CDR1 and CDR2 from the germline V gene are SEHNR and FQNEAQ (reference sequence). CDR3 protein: CASSPFGGAGNEQFF. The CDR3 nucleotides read TGTGCCAGCAGCCCTTTCGGGGGGGCCGGCAATGAGCAGTTCTTC.

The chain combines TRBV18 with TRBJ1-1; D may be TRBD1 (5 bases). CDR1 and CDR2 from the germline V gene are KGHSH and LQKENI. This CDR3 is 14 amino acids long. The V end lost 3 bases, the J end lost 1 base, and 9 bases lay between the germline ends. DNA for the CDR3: TGTGCCAGCTCACCGGAGGGGCGGAACACTGAAGCTTTCTTT. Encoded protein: CASSPEGRNTEAFF.

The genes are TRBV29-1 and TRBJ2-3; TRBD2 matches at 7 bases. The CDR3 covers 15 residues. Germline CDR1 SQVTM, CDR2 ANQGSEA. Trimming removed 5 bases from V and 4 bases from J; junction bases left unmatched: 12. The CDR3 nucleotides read TGCAGCGTTAACCCTGGCGGGAGTGGGGCAGATACGCAGTATTTT. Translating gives CSVNPGGSGADTQYF.

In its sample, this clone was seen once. CDR3: CASSYSNQGFRETQYF. CDR3 nucleotide sequence: TGTGCCAGCAGTTACTCGAATCAGGGGTTTCGGGAGACCCAGTACTTC. The V gene is TRBV6-5, the J gene TRBJ2-5; TRBD1 might be the D (6 bases). The CDR3 consists of 16 residues. Germline CDR1 reads MNHEY; CDR2 reads SVGAGI. Deletions cut 0 bases from V and 5 bases from J, with 16 bases between.

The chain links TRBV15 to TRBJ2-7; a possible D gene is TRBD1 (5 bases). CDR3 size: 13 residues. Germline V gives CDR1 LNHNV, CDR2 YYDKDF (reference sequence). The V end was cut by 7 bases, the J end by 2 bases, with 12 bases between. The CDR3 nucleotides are TGTGCCACCAAAAGGGGCCGTACCTACGAGCAGTACTTC. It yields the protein CATKRGRTYEQYF.

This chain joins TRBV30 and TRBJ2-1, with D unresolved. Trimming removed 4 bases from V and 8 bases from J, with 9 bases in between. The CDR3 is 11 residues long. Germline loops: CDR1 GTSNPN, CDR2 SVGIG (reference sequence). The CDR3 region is CAWTREYEQFF. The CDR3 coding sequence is TGTGCCTGGACTCGCGAATATGAGCAGTTCTTC.

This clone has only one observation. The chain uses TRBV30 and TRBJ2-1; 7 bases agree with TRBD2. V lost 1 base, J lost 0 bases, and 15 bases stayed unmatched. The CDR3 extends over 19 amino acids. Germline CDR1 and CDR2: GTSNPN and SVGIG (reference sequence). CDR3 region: CAWSGVAATSASSYNEQFF. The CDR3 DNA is TGTGCCTGGAGTGGAGTTGCAGCTACTAGCGCGAGCTCCTACAATGAGCAGTTCTTC.

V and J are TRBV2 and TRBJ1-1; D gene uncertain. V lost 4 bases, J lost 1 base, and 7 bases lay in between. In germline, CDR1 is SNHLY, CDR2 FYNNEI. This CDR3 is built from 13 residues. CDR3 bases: TGTGCCAGCAGTGCCGACTCGAACACTGAAGCTTTCTTT. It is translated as CASSADSNTEAFF.

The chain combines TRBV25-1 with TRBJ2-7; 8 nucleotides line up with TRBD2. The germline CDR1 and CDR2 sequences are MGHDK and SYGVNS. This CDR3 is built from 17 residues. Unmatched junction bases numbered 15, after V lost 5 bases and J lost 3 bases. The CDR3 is CASSIATTGGASYEQYF. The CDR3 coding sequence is TGTGCCAGCAGTATTGCGACCACGGGAGGGGCGAGCTACGAGCAGTACTTC.

The CDR3: CASSSLAGPTYNEQFF. CDR3 nucleotide sequence: TGCGCCAGCAGCTCCTTAGCGGGACCTACCTACAATGAGCAGTTCTTC. The genes are TRBV5-1 and TRBJ2-1, with 8 bases that match TRBD2. This CDR3 has 16 residues. V trimming: 3 bases; J trimming: 2 bases; junction bases outside the gene matches: 7. Germline V lookup: CDR1 SGHRS, CDR2 YFSETQ. The full variable domain, in which reference TRBV5-1 and TRBJ2-1 provide the parts outside the CDR3, is KAGVTQTPRYLIKTRGQQVTLSCSPISGHRSVSWYQQTPGQGLQFLFEYFSETQRNKGNFPGRFSGRQFSNSRSEMNVSTLELGDSALYLCASSSLAGPTYNEQFFGPGTRLTVL.

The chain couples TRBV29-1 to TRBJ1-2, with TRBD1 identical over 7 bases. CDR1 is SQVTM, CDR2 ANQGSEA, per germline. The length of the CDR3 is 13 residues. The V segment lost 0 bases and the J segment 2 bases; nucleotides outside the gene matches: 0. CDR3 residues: CSVEEGQNYGYTF. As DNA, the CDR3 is TGCAGCGTTGAAGAGGGACAGAACTATGGCTACACCTTC.

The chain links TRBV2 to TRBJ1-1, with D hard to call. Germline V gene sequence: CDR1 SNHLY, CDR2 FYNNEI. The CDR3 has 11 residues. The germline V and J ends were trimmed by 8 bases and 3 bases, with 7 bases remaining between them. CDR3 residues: CASAYDTEAFF. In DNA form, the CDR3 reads TGTGCCAGCGCCTACGACACTGAAGCTTTCTTT. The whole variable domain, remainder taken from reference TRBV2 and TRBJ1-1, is EPEVTQTPSHQVTQMGQEVILRCVPISNHLYFYWYRQILGQKVEFLVSFYNNEISEKSEIFDDQFSVERPDGSNFTLKIRSTKLEDSAMYFCASAYDTEAFFGQGTRLTVV.

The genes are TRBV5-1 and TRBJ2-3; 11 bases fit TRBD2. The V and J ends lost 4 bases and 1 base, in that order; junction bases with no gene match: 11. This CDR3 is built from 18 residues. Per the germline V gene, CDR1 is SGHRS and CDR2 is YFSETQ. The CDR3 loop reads CASSPLGLAGGGTDTQYF. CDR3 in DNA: TGCGCCAGCAGCCCCCTCGGTCTAGCGGGAGGTGGCACAGATACGCAGTATTTT.

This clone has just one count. CDR3 sequence reads: CASSLVLQAGAYEQYF. For the CDR3, the DNA is TGTGCCAGCAGCTTAGTCCTTCAGGCGGGGGCCTACGAGCAGTACTTC. The chain is built from TRBV11-2 and TRBJ2-7; 7 nucleotides align to TRBD2. Germline V gives CDR1 SGHAT, CDR2 FQNNGV. V shed 1 base and J 2 bases; nucleotides not matched to a gene: 8. This CDR3 contains 16 residues.

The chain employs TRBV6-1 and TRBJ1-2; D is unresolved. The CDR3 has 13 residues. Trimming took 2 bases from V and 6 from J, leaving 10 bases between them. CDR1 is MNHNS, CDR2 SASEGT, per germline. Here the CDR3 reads CASSERSGNGYTF. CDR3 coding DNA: TGTGCCAGCAGTGAAAGGTCGGGGAATGGCTACACCTTC.

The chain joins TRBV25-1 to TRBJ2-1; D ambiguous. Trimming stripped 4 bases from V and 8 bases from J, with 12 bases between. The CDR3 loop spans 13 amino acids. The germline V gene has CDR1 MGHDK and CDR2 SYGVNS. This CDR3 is CASSGMGRDEQFF. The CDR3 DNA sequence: TGTGCCAGCAGTGGGATGGGCCGTGATGAGCAGTTCTTC.

CDR3 loop: CASSPQKPPDGDTGELFF. As DNA, the CDR3 is TGTGCCAGCAGCCCCCAAAAACCCCCGGACGGGGACACCGGGGAGCTGTTTTTT. The chain employs TRBV21-1 and TRBJ2-2; the D call in the table, TRBD2, was not verified against the DNA. TRBV21-1 is described as a pseudogene. This CDR3 region has 18 residues.